This T cell receptor beta chain stems from a study (dated by TCRdb to between 2021 and 2022). Findings and caveats that apply to the study as a whole: Further investigation, including longitudinal sampling and assessment of a control group, is stated by the authors to be required.

This clone occurred once. Its antigen is currently not known. Base-call qualities are not available, and no considerably larger clone is one nucleotide away. Survey-level sequencing on the immunoSEQ platform was used to profile TCR beta chain repertoires. In the authors' own workflow: Repertoire diversity was measured with the inverse Simpson index, and CDR3 amino acid length spectratypes and V-J pairing frequencies were compared. Clonotypes specific to SARS-CoV-2, CMV, influenza A and EBV were annotated by matching TCR beta CDR3 sequences against VDJdb. Entries here come from immuneACCESS through TCRdb and include only in-frame sequences with V and J called. Some clones fail to appear in such tables; in the studies checked, an unresolved V gene covers under half of the shortfall, and the cause of the remainder is unknown. V and J calls plus clone size are reproduced from that table; the DNA served to infer D and trimming. For this sample the table gives 55,000 to 70,000 clones, of which approximately 92% were detected only once. Roughly 4% of the sample goes to the ten largest clones.

PBMCs were isolated from peripheral blood, and genomic DNA from unsorted PBMCs was used for TCR beta sequencing. The germline ends are 8 bases apart after V is trimmed by 2 bases and J by 3 bases. The CDR3 goes from the cysteine to the phenylalanine over 14 residues. This entry keeps only the CDR3 DNA: 42 bases, framed from base 1. Via the germline V gene (reference sequence), CDR1 is MNHEY and CDR2 SMNVEV. The rearrangement joined TRBV27 to TRBJ1-5; the D gene assignment is ambiguous. This clonotype was obtained from a middle-aged man with rheumatoid arthritis. The sequenced sample was PBMCs. The DNA sequence is given as TGTGCCAGCAGTTTAAGGGTTTTCAATCAGCCCCAGCATTTT. Translated, this is CASSLRVFNQPQHF.